The 18 T cell receptor beta chains in this list originate from one sample, sequenced in a study of T-cell reconstitution after alpha-beta-depleted transplantation in children. Unique molecular identifiers were built into the TCRbeta library. In TCRdb, the PCR reads were re-called with MiXCR into one record per CDR3 protein. The sample contains some 640,000 distinct CDR3 sequences, roughly 17% of which appear only once. Sample: PBMCs from the stem cell graft donor, taken from the stem cell graft. The receptors derive from a human donor who donated a stem cell graft to a child with acute myeloid leukemia.

The genes are TRBV7-6 and TRBJ1-1, with 10 positions matching TRBD1. After removal of 2 bases from V and 7 bases from J, the junction contained 13 bases not matched to a gene. The CDR3 contains 17 residues. CDR1 is SGHVS, CDR2 FNYEAQ, per germline. The CDR3 loop is CASSLRGDRGLDFEAFF. As DNA, the CDR3 is TGTGCCAGCAGCTTAAGGGGAGACAGGGGGCTAGATTTTGAAGCTTTCTTT.

This clonotype has a handful of counts. The chain joins TRBV5-6 to TRBJ2-1; D is possibly TRBD1 or TRBD2 (6 bases each). The V end lost 0 bases, the J end lost 8 bases, and 21 bases lay between the germline ends. The CDR3 is 17 residues long. CDR1 SGHDT and CDR2 YYEEEE come from the germline V gene. In DNA, the CDR3 is TGTGCCAGCAGCTTGGGGGGGGCGGTTCTCCCCGTCGATGAGCAGTTCTTC. Its translation is CASSLGGAVLPVDEQFF.

This clonotype was seen a few times. The rearrangement uses TRBV7-2 and TRBJ2-2; D gene ambiguous. Per the germline V gene, CDR1 is SGHTA and CDR2 is FQGNSA. V lost 5 bases and J 3 bases, leaving 13 bases between the germline ends. The CDR3 spans 15 residues. The CDR3 sequence is CASSPSPLDTGELFF. DNA for the CDR3: TGTGCCAGCAGCCCATCACCTTTGGACACCGGGGAGCTGTTTTTT.

This clonotype has at least ten counts. This chain links TRBV20-1 with TRBJ2-2; D is ambiguous. V was clipped by 3 bases and J by 6 bases, with 8 bases between them. CDR1 and CDR2 from the germline V gene are DFQATT and SNEGSKA (reference sequence). The CDR3 extends over 12 amino acids. The CDR3 reads CSASLGAGELFF. For the CDR3, the DNA is TGCAGTGCTAGTCTGGGTGCCGGGGAGCTGTTTTTT.

This clonotype was seen repeatedly, ten times or more. The V call is TRBV29-1, the J call TRBJ2-5; 12 bases are shared with TRBD2. The CDR3 extends over 13 amino acids. CDR1 and CDR2 (germline): SQVTM, ANQGSEA. V gave up 8 bases and J gave up 10 bases; unmatched junction bases: 11. The CDR3 DNA reads as TGCAGCCATACGGGGGAGGGACTAGCGGGCCAGTACTTC. It is translated as CSHTGEGLAGQYF.

This clonotype turned up a few times. The rearrangement uses TRBV4-3 and TRBJ1-5, with 7 bases identical to TRBD1. Per germline, CDR1 LGHNA and CDR2 YSLEER. CDR3 length equals 16 residues. The J segment lost 6 bases and the V segment lost 0 bases, leaving 8 bases of the junction unmatched. CDR3: CASSQDTGVISQPQHF. CDR3 bases: TGCGCCAGCAGCCAAGACACAGGGGTAATTTCTCAGCCCCAGCATTTT.

Many counts were recorded for this clonotype. V usage is TRBV20-1 and J usage is TRBJ1-4; D gene unclear. The germline V and J ends were trimmed by 3 bases and 8 bases, with 16 bases remaining between them. The CDR3 has 14 amino acids. Germline lookup yields CDR1 DFQATT and CDR2 SNEGSKA (reference sequence). The CDR3 DNA is TGCAGTGCTAGGGGTCCCGACGAGGTGGAAAAACTGTTTTTT. This encodes CSARGPDEVEKLFF.

This clonotype occurred once. The V call is TRBV5-1, the J call TRBJ2-5; D is possibly TRBD2 (6 bases). From germline, CDR1 is SGHRS and CDR2 YFSETQ. CDR3 length equals 16 residues. V was pared by 7 bases and J by 5 bases, with 24 bases between. Here the CDR3 reads CASGIPRDSRGETQYF. CDR3 DNA sequence: TGCGCCAGCGGCATTCCACGGGACTCCAGAGGGGAGACCCAGTACTTC.

This clonotype has at least ten counts. The rearrangement links TRBV12-3 or TRBV12-4 to TRBJ2-2; weak D call: TRBD2 (5 bases). V gave up 1 base and J gave up 6 bases, with 9 bases separating them. CDR3 size: 14 residues. The CDR3 loop is CASSLVRASGELFF. CDR3 sequence (DNA): TGTGCCAGCAGTTTAGTGAGGGCATCCGGGGAGCTGTTTTTT.

V usage is TRBV7-2 and J usage is TRBJ1-5; no reliable D call. V was pared by 1 base and J by 8 bases, with 12 bases between. CDR1 and CDR2 (germline): SGHTA, FQGNSA. The CDR3 loop spans 14 amino acids. The CDR3 reads CASSLGADREPQHF. The CDR3 region has the DNA TGTGCCAGCAGCTTAGGGGCGGACCGAGAGCCCCAGCATTTT.

To note about this clonotype: A read error may be the cause here, since a much bigger clone is one base away. The gene calls are TRBV5-6 and TRBJ1-6, with TRBD1 as a possible D gene (5 bases). The CDR3 extends over 15 amino acids. From germline, CDR1 is SGHDT and CDR2 YYEEEE. The CDR3 sequence: CASSLVGGIHSPHHF. CDR3 coding DNA: TGTGCCAGCAGCTTGGTGGGGGGGATCCATTCACCCCACCACTTT.

The genes are TRBV7-9 and TRBJ2-5; D is uncertain. The V end was cut by 5 bases, the J end by 4 bases, with 20 bases between. Per germline, CDR1 SEHNR and CDR2 FQNEAQ (reference sequence). The CDR3 consists of 16 residues. CDR3 sequence reads: CASSPRGGRTVETQYF. The DNA for the CDR3 is TGTGCCAGCAGCCCCCGTGGTGGCAGGACGGTAGAGACCCAGTACTTC.

The chain joins TRBV20-1 to TRBJ2-7, with D perhaps TRBD2 (5 bases). V was clipped by 3 bases and J by 0 bases, with 12 bases between them. Germline assignment: CDR1 DFQATT and CDR2 SNEGSKA (reference sequence). This CDR3 is 14 amino acids long. The CDR3 nucleotides are TGCAGTGCTAGGAGGGTTAGTGGCTCCTACGAGCAGTACGTC. The encoded protein is CSARRVSGSYEQYV.

At least ten counts were recorded for this clonotype. The chain combines TRBV7-2 with TRBJ1-1, with no clear D. Trimming removed 5 bases from V and 1 base from J, with 8 bases in between. The CDR3 extends over 13 amino acids. Germline V CDR1 and CDR2: SGHTA, FQGNSA. The CDR3 nucleotides are TGTGCCAGCAGCCTGATACAGAACACTGAAGCTTTCTTT. This gives the protein CASSLIQNTEAFF.

The gene calls are TRBV13 and TRBJ2-2; TRBD2 aligns across 14 bases. The CDR3 sequence is 18 residues long. CDR1 and CDR2 from the germline V gene are PRHDT and FYEKMQ (reference sequence). J gave up 0 bases and V 5 bases, and 5 bases lay outside the gene matches. The CDR3 is CASSGTTSGGANTGELFF. For the CDR3, the DNA is TGTGCCAGCAGCGGAACGACTAGCGGGGGGGCGAACACCGGGGAGCTGTTTTTT.

The rearrangement joins TRBV4-3 to TRBJ2-1; possibly TRBD1 for D (5 bases). The CDR3 is 15 residues long. Looked up from germline, CDR1 is LGHNA and CDR2 is YSLEER. V was clipped by 0 bases and J by 9 bases, with 15 bases between them. The CDR3 coding sequence is TGCGCCAGCAGCCAAGATAAGGGGTTCTACGGTGAGCAGTTCTTC. Translating gives CASSQDKGFYGEQFF.

V usage is TRBV24-1 and J usage is TRBJ2-6; maybe TRBD1 (6 bases). The V gene lost 4 bases and the J gene lost 0 bases, with 15 bases spanning the gap. Germline CDR1 is KGHDR and CDR2 is SFDVKD. The CDR3 covers 18 residues. The CDR3 DNA is TGTGCCACCAGTGACGGCGGACAGAGGTTCTCTGGGGCCAACGTCCTGACTTTC. Translating gives CATSDGGQRFSGANVLTF.

This clonotype was counted many times. This chain uses TRBV20-1 with TRBJ1-6; TRBD1 agrees at 8 bases. There are 15 residues in the CDR3. Trimming removed 3 bases from V and 7 bases from J; junction bases left unmatched: 8. From germline, CDR1 is DFQATT and CDR2 SNEGSKA (reference sequence). In nucleotides, the CDR3 is TGCAGTGCTAGGACCGGGACAGGAGGAAATTCACCCCTCCACTTT. It yields the protein CSARTGTGGNSPLHF.